Listed below are T cell receptor beta chains from one sample, sequenced in a study of T cell repertoires in urothelial bladder cancer. Produced via immunoSEQ multiplex PCR; TCRdb's table is partial and in-frame only. The data contain about 13,000 clones, 55% to 80% of them singletons. Material: tumor-infiltrating cells from bladder cancer. These receptors originate from a human donor with urothelial carcinoma. The CDR3 runs from the conserved cysteine through the conserved F or W. A D gene is named only where the DNA matches it firmly. Rows may omit the clone size; those that give it use once, few, many or a size class.

J gene | V gene | clone size | D gene | CDR3 protein | CDR3 DNA
TRBJ2-6 | TRBV7-8 | - | - | CASSPVSSGANVLTF | TGTGCCAGCAGCCCCGTTTCCTCTGGGGCCAACGTCCTGACTTTC
TRBJ2-1 | TRBV9 | - | - | CASSVAQAGSYNEQFF | TGTGCCAGCAGCGTAGCACAAGCGGGCAGCTACAATGAGCAGTTCTTC
TRBJ1-6 | TRBV27 | few | - | CASRLSGIPNSPLHF | TGTGCCAGCAGATTATCCGGGATTCCCAATTCACCCCTCCACTTT
TRBJ1-1 | TRBV30 | few | - | CAWSPRQLNTEAFF | TGTGCCTGGAGCCCCCGGCAACTGAACACTGAAGCTTTCTTT
TRBJ1-2 | TRBV6-5 | - | TRBD1 | CASSYTPRGIGYGYTF | TGTGCCAGCAGTTACACCCCCAGGGGGATTGGCTATGGCTACACCTTC
TRBJ1-4 | TRBV19 | - | - | CASSALGAGQREKLFF | TGTGCCAGTAGCGCTTTAGGGGCAGGTCAGAGGGAAAAACTGTTTTTT
TRBJ1-6 | TRBV2 | few | - | CASREQGSPLHF | TGTGCCAGCAGAGAACAGGGTTCACCCCTCCACTTT
TRBJ2-5 | TRBV11-2 | - | TRBD2 | CASSLQRGGLREETQYF | TGTGCCAGCAGCTTACAGCGGGGGGGCCTTCGGGAAGAGACCCAGTACTTC
TRBJ1-6 | TRBV7-8 | - | TRBD1 | CASSLSTVTGGAYSPLHF | TGTGCCAGCAGCTTAAGTACCGTAACAGGGGGAGCTTATTCACCCCTCCACTTT
TRBJ1-6 | TRBV11-2 | - | - | CASSLAAGLSPSPLHF | TGTGCCAGCAGCTTAGCAGCCGGGCTTTCCCCATCACCCCTCCACTTT